A single sample is the source of the 13 T cell receptor beta chains below, sequenced in a study of T cells expressing NK-cell markers. TCRdb reworked the 5' RACE reads into one entry per CDR3 protein, no DNA. The sample has about half a million distinct CDR3 sequences. The sequencing input was blood T cells: a sorted CD56 or NKG2C T cell subset, CD4+ or CD8+ T cells, or bulk PBMC T cells (not recorded which). The receptors stem from a woman in her forties or fifties in good health.

This chain's CDR3 is CASSLTSGRAFGGELFF. This sequence joins TRBV5-5 and TRBJ2-2; the D call of TRBD2 rests on TCRdb alone, since no DNA is present to check it. The V gene's germline CDR1 is SGHKS and CDR2 YYEKEE (reference sequence). CDR3 length: 17 amino acids.

The chain links TRBV20-1 to TRBJ2-1; TCRdb returns TRBD1, unconfirmable since there is no DNA. This CDR3 spans 15 amino acids. CDR1 is DFQATT, CDR2 SNEGSKA, per germline (reference sequence). This CDR3 is CSARASGQGYNEQFF.

The J gene is TRBJ2-3, the V gene TRBV12-3 or TRBV12-4; TCRdb lists TRBD2, though no DNA is available to test this call. This CDR3 comprises 16 residues. CDR3: CASRRTSGSRQDTQYF.

The chain recombines TRBV4-1 with TRBJ1-2; TCRdb's D call of TRBD1 is untestable without DNA. The CDR3 has 15 amino acids. CDR1 MGHRA and CDR2 YSYEKL come from the germline V gene. The CDR3: CASSQPGTVNYGYTF.

The gene calls are TRBV29-1 and TRBJ2-1; as DNA is missing, the TRBD2 call by TCRdb cannot be tested. CDR3 length: 14 amino acids. CDR1 and CDR2 (germline): SQVTM, ANQGSEA. This CDR3 reads CSAPRTSGYNEQFF.

This rearrangement joins TRBV20-1 to TRBJ2-3; as DNA is missing, the TRBD2 call by TCRdb cannot be tested. Germline assignment: CDR1 DFQATT and CDR2 SNEGSKA (reference sequence). This CDR3 is built from 15 residues. This chain's CDR3 is CSAAAGTSGGDTQYF.

This chain joins TRBV4-1 and TRBJ2-2; TCRdb names TRBD2, which stays unverified in the absence of DNA. The CDR3 contains 18 residues. Germline lookup yields CDR1 MGHRA and CDR2 YSYEKL. CDR3 loop: CASSQDGLAGSNTGELFF.

V is TRBV25-1 and J is TRBJ2-1; TCRdb's assignment of TRBD1 cannot be checked, as there is no DNA. This CDR3 is built from 15 residues. The V gene's germline CDR1 is MGHDK and CDR2 SYGVNS. The CDR3 reads CASALRGLGDHEQFF.

The rearrangement uses TRBV4-1 and TRBJ1-5; TCRdb indicates TRBD1, and absent DNA this call remains unverified. Germline CDR1 MGHRA, CDR2 YSYEKL. The CDR3 length is 15 residues. CDR3 protein: CASSPWGPSNQPQHF.

V gene TRBV10-3 combines with J gene TRBJ2-7; the TRBD2 assignment by TCRdb is unverifiable without DNA. Germline CDR1 is ENHRY and CDR2 is SYGVKD. This CDR3 region has 12 residues. The CDR3 sequence is CAIRVAGDEQYF.

This chain links TRBV24-1 with TRBJ1-5; the TCRdb call, TRBD1, lacks DNA for checking. CDR3 length: 13 amino acids. The germline gives CDR1 KGHDR, CDR2 SFDVKD. The CDR3: CATSAGPLMPQHF.

The J gene is TRBJ2-2, the V gene TRBV7-6; without DNA, the TCRdb call of TRBD2 cannot be checked. Germline assignment: CDR1 SGHVS and CDR2 FNYEAQ. The CDR3 spans 17 residues. CDR3 amino acids: CASGTASGRSDTGELFF.

V gene TRBV4-1 combines with J gene TRBJ2-7; TCRdb's D call of TRBD1 is untestable without DNA. The CDR3 is made up of 13 amino acids. The germline V gene encodes CDR1 MGHRA and CDR2 YSYEKL. The chain's CDR3 is CASSQGSPYEQYF.